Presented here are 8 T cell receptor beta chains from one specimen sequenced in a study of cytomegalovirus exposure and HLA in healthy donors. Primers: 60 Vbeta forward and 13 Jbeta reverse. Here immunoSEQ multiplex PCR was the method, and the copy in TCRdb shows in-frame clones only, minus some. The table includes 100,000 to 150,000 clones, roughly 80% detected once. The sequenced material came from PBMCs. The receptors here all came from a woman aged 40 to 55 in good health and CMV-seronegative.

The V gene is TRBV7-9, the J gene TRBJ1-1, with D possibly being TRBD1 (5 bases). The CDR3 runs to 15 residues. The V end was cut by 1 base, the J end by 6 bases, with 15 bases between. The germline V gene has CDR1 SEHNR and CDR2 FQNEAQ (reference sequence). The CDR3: CASSLDGQGNAEAFF. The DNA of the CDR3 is TGTGCCAGCAGCTTAGACGGCCAGGGAAACGCTGAAGCTTTCTTT.

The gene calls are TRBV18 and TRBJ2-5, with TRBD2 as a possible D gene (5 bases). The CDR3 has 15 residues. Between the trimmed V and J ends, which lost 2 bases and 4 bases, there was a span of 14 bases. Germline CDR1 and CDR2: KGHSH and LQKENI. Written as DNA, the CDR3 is TGTGCCAGCTCACCAACGTCCTCCCGGGGAGAGACCCAGTACTTC. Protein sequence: CASSPTSSRGETQYF.

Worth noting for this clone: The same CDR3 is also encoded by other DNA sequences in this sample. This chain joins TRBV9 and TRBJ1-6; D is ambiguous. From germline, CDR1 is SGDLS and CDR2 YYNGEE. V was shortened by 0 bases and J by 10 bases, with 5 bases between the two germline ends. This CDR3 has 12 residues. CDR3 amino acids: CASSVDSSPLHF. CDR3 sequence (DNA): TGTGCCAGCAGCGTAGACAGCTCACCCCTCCACTTT.

The CDR3 spells CASRDQQGKVNQPQHF. The CDR3 DNA sequence: TGTGCCAGTAGGGACCAGCAGGGGAAAGTGAATCAGCCCCAGCATTTT. This chain connects TRBV19 to TRBJ1-5, with D perhaps matching TRBD1 (6 bases). The length of the CDR3 is 16 residues. The V gene lost 6 bases and the J gene lost 4 bases, with 19 bases spanning the gap. The germline V gene has CDR1 LNHDA and CDR2 SQIVND (reference sequence).

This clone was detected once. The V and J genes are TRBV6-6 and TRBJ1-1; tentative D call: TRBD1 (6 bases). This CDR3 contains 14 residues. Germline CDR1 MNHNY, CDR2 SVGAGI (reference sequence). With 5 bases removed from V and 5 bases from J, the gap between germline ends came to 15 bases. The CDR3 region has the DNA TGTGCCAGCAGTCAGACGGGGGGCGGGACTGAAGCTTTCTTT. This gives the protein CASSQTGGGTEAFF.

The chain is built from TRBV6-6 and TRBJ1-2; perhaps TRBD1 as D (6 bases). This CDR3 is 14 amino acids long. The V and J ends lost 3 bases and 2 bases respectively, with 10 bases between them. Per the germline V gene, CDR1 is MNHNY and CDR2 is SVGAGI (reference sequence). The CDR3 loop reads CASSYEGTNYGYTF. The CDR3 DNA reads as TGTGCCAGCAGTTATGAAGGGACAAACTATGGCTACACCTTC.

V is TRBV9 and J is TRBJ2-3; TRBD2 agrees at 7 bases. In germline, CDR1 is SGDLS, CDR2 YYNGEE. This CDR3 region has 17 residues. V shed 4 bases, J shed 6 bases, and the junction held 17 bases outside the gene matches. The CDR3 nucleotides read TGTGCCAGCAGCCGGAGTCCCACTAGCGCCCGCGGGGATACGCAGTATTTT. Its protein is CASSRSPTSARGDTQYF.

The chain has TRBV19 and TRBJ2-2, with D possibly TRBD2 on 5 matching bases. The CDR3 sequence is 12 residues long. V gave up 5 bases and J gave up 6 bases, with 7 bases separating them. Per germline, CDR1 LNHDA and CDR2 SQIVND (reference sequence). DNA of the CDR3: TGTGCCAGTAGTCAGAGGGCCGGGGAGCTGTTTTTT. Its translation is CASSQRAGELFF.